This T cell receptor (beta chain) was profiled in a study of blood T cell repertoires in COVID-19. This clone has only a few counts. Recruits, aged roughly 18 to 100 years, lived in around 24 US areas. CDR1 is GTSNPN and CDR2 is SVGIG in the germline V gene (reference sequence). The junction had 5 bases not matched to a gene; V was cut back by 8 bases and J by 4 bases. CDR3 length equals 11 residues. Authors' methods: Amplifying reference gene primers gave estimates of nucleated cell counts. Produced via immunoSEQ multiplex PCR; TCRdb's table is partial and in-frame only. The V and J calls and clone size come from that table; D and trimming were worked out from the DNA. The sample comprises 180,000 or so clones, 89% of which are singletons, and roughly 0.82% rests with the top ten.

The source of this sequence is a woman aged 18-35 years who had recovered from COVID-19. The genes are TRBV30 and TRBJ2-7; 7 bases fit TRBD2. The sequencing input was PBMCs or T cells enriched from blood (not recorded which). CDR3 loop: CALDGGYEQYF. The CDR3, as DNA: TGTGCCCTGGACGGGGGGTACGAGCAGTACTTC.